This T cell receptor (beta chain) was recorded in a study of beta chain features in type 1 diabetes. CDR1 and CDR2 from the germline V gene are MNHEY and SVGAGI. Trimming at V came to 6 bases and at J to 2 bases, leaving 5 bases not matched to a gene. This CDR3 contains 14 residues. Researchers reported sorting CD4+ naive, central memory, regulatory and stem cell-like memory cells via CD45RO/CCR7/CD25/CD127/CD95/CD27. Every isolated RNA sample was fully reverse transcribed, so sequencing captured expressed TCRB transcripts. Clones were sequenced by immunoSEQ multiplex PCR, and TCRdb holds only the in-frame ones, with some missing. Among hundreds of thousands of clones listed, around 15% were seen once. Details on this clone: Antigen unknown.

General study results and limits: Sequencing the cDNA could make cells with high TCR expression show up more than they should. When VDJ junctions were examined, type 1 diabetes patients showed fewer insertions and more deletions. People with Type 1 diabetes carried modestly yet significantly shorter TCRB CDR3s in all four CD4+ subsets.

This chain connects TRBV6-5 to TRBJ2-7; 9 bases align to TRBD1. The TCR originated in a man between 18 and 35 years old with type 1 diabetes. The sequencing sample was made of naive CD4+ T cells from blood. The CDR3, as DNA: TGTGCCAGCAGCCGGGACAGGGCAACCTACGAGCAGTACTTC. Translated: CASSRDRATYEQYF.